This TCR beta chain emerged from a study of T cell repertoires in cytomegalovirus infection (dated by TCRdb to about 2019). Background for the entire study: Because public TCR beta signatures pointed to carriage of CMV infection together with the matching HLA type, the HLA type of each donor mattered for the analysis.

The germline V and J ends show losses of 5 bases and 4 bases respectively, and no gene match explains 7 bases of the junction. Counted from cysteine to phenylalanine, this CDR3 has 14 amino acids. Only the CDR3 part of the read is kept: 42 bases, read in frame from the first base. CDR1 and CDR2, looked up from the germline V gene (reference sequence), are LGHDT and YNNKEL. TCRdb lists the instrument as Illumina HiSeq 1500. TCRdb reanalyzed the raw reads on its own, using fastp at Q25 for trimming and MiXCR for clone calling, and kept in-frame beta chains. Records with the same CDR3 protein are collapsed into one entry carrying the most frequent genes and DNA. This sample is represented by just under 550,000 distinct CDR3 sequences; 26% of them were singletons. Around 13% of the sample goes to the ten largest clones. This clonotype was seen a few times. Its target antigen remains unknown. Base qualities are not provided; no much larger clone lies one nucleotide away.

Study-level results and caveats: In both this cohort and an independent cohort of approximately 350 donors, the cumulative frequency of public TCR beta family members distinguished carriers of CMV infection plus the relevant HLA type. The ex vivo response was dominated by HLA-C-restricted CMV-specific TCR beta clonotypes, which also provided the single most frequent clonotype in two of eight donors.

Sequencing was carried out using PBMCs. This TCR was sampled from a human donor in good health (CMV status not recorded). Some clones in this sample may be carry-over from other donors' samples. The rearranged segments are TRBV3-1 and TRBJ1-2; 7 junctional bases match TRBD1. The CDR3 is CASSSTGETYGYTF. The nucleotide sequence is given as TGTGCCAGCAGCTCTACAGGGGAAACCTATGGCTACACCTTC.